This TCR beta chain emerged from a study of cytotoxic CD8 clonotypes in ibrutinib-treated CLL listed by TCRdb under 2021. Concerning the study at large: The cohort was composed of 11 relapsed/refractory and 15 treatment-naive patients; IGHV unmutated status was identified in about 17 patients. Partial responses were observed in approximately 24 patients and complete responses in 2; after a median follow-up of around 68 months, remission was maintained in around 14 patients and progression was observed in approximately 12. Response samples were taken after a median of approximately 12 months on treatment, ranging from 6 to 36 months. On average, each sample yielded approximately 250,000 productive templates and about 94,000 productive rearrangements. Longitudinal samples were obtainable from about 30% of the roughly 90 participants in the trial. Cryopreserved peripheral blood mononuclear cells were collected before treatment, at response, and at either disease progression or sustained remission. Every remission and progressive disease sample was obtained while ibrutinib was still being received by the patients.

Its CDR3 holds 15 amino acids, cysteine through phenylalanine. The kept DNA is CDR3 alone, 45 bases in frame from the first base. Reading the germline V gene gives CDR1 MNHEY and CDR2 SVGAGI. Trimming removed 6 bases from V and 1 base from J; the gene matches leave 4 bases unexplained. With regard to this clone: Its antigen is unknown. Per-nucleotide qualities are absent, and no much larger clonotype sits a single base away.

On the study overall, not on this receptor specifically: Sampling times were not matched between patients in sustained remission and patients whose disease was progressing, and lymph node repertoires were not examined. At baseline, clonality was higher than in age-matched healthy donors and showed a strong correlation with circulating CD8+ T-cell counts. Public clonotypes were rare and either shrank or stayed stable during treatment, and the rise in clonality at ibrutinib response reflected expansion of private clonotypes. Clonality rose at ibrutinib response, remained stable during sustained remission, and dropped back toward baseline at progression.

A MiSeq instrument was used for deep resolution sequencing, which targeted depths ranging from 1 in 1 million up to 1 in 200,000 T cells, with coverage averaging 10x for each clonotype. The immunoSEQ hsTCRB Kit was used to generate TCR beta libraries. In the paper's pipeline: ImmunoSEQ Data Assistant and ImmunoSEQ Analyzer were used for data analysis, and V, D and J genes were assigned according to IMGT definitions. Clonality, which ranges from 0 to 1, was calculated by subtracting the normalized Shannon entropy of productive rearrangement frequencies from one. Public clonotype analysis was restricted to overrepresented clonotypes comprising at least 0.05% of each patient's repertoire. Repertoires from 10 to 15 age-matched healthy donors in immuneACCESS were used as clonality controls. TCRdb provides this immuneACCESS table in a form limited to in-frame rearrangements. Some clones are lacking; in checked studies, under half of them reflect an unresolved V gene, and why the rest are absent is not known. The V and J calls and the clone size are those of that table, but D and trimming were determined from the DNA. This sample holds over 120,000 clones; about 80% were observed only once. The ten largest clonotypes hold 5.1% of the sample.

In the paper's terms, the time point label means: approximately 2 years on ibrutinib. For TCR beta library preparation, around 1.8 micrograms of genomic DNA were extracted from the cryopreserved PBMCs. Longitudinal blood samples from CLL patients on ibrutinib monotherapy underwent high-throughput TCR beta sequencing. Patients were enrolled in a phase 2 open-label single-center ibrutinib monotherapy trial. The receptor was derived from a human donor with chronic lymphocytic leukemia. The sequences come from PBMCs, collected after 24 months of ibrutinib treatment. The rearrangement combines TRBV6-5 with TRBJ2-3; 10 bases in the junction line up with TRBD2. The DNA sequence is given as TGTGCCAGCAGGATGCTAGCGGGGGGCACAGATACGCAGTATTTT. It translates to CASRMLAGGTDTQYF.